This T cell receptor beta chain was identified during a study of cytomegalovirus exposure and HLA in healthy donors. In its sample, this clone was seen a few times. Its antigen is undetermined. 13 Jbeta primers and 60 Vbeta primers were used for the PCR. The table came from immunoSEQ multiplex PCR; TCRdb's copy has only in-frame clones and leaves some out. The sample yields about 140,000 clones, over 65% seen once. General study results and limits: Earlier analysis yielded a pattern in which most TCR beta V segments were productive about 90% or about 30% of the time. The authors later found TCR association rates varying by HLA locus, with DRB1 most and HLA-C fewest.

CDR1 and CDR2 (germline): SGHRS, YFSETQ. V was trimmed by 4 bases and J by 9 bases, leaving 26 bases between them. This CDR3 contains 17 residues. The sequenced sample consisted of PBMCs. J is TRBJ2-4 and V is TRBV5-1; TRBD2 is a possible D gene (6 bases). The source is a woman in her 30s in good health and CMV-seronegative. The CDR3 sequence is CASSLGIRAGSLGIQYF. The CDR3 nucleotides are TGCGCCAGCAGCCTCGGGATTCGGGCGGGGAGTTTAGGCATTCAGTACTTC.